What follows are 8 T cell receptor beta chains derived from one specimen sequenced in a study of T cell clonality in common variable immunodeficiency. Assay: immunoSEQ multiplex PCR; the TCRdb copy retains only in-frame clones and omits some. The sample has more than 65,000 clones, none seen only once. Specimen: peripheral blood mononuclear cells. The receptor source for this set is a person between 18 and 75 years old in good health.

This clone was counted ten times or more. The read ends 3 residues shy of where the CDR3 ends; the end is completed using the germline J gene. At the DNA level, this CDR3 is encoded by other sequences in the same sample as well. The chain combines TRBV6-2 or TRBV6-3 with TRBJ2-7; no reliable D call. CDR1 is MNHEY and CDR2 is SVGEGT in the germline V gene. CDR3 length equals 11 residues. Between the trimmed V and J ends, which lost 5 bases and 3 bases, there was a span of 5 bases. The CDR3 DNA, read in part, is TGTGCCAGCAGTGCCGGCTACGAG. Translating gives CASSAGYE. The full CDR3 is CASSAGYEQYF.

The sample holds a few counts of this clone. Coverage ceases 3 residues before the CDR3 finishes, and the germline J gene fills in the end. The chain links TRBV6-2 or TRBV6-3 to TRBJ1-2; perhaps TRBD1 as D (5 bases). CDR1 is MNHEY and CDR2 is SVGEGT in the germline V gene. This CDR3 spans 16 amino acids. CDR3 region: CASSYGSSGASYDYTF. CDR3 DNA, as far as it was read: TGTGCCAGCAGTTACGGCTCTAGCGGGGCCTCCTACGAC.

Ten or more counts support this clone. The DNA ends 3 residues before the CDR3 does, and the rest of the CDR3 is filled in from the germline J gene. The chain combines TRBV5-1 with TRBJ1-4, with 7 bases aligning to TRBD1. In germline, CDR1 is SGHRS, CDR2 YFSETQ. The length of the CDR3 is 15 residues. Trimming removed 0 bases from V and 7 bases from J; junction bases left unmatched: 6. Partial CDR3 DNA: TGCGCCAGCAGCTTGGCCTCGTCAGGGGGTGAAAAA. It yields the protein CASSLASSGGEK. The full CDR3 sequence reads CASSLASSGGEKLFF.

In this sample, this clone turned up many times. The read comes to an end 3 residues before the CDR3 does, leaving the germline J gene to fill in the end. This rearrangement joins TRBV7-2 to TRBJ2-7, with 7 bases identical to TRBD1. This CDR3 contains 15 residues. Germline V gives CDR1 SGHTA, CDR2 FQGNSA. The V and J ends lost 5 bases and 0 bases, in that order; junction bases with no gene match: 7. The CDR3 spells CASSPQGLSSYEQYF. Incomplete CDR3 DNA: TGTGCCAGCAGCCCACAGGGGTTATCCTCCTACGAG.

This clone was counted a few times. CDR3 loop: CASSLDWGGGELFF. The CDR3 bases that were read are TGTGCCAGCAGCCTCGATTGGGGGGGCGGGGAG. V usage is TRBV7-2 and J usage is TRBJ2-2; 7 positions match TRBD2. The observed sequence ends 3 residues before the CDR3 terminus, with the missing tail filled in from the germline J gene. The CDR3 runs 14 residues. V lost 5 bases, J lost 7 bases, and 7 bases stayed unmatched. Germline CDR1 is SGHTA and CDR2 is FQGNSA.

This clone appeared many times. The read halts 3 residues ahead of the CDR3 end, with the missing end drawn from the germline J gene. This chain uses TRBV7-2 with TRBJ1-2; 8 bases agree with TRBD1. Germline CDR1 and CDR2: SGHTA and FQGNSA. The CDR3 is 14 amino acids. Trimming removed 3 bases from V and 2 bases from J; junction bases left unmatched: 2. The CDR3 region is CASSLGTGNYGYTF. The part of the CDR3 DNA that was read is TGTGCCAGCAGCTTGGGGACAGGAAACTATGGC.

This clone was counted ten times or more. Read data end 3 residues before the CDR3 end; the end is taken from the germline J gene. The chain carries TRBV20-1 and TRBJ2-7; 9 bases map to TRBD2. The CDR3 totals 16 residues. V was pared by 0 bases and J by 6 bases, with 12 bases of the junction left unmatched. Per germline, CDR1 DFQATT and CDR2 SNEGSKA (reference sequence). The CDR3 DNA, read in part, is TGCAGTGCTAGAGATTTCTCAGGACTAGCGAGGAGCGAG. Its protein is CSARDFSGLARSE. The CDR3 reads in full as CSARDFSGLARSEQYF.

This clone was recorded at least ten times. The read ends 3 residues early relative to the CDR3; the germline J gene fills the gap. J is TRBJ2-1 and V is TRBV20-1; 14 positions agree with TRBD2. Trimming took 3 bases from V and 4 from J; bases not matched to a gene: 11. Per the germline V gene, CDR1 is DFQATT and CDR2 is SNEGSKA (reference sequence). The CDR3 consists of 18 residues. The CDR3 DNA, read in part, is TGCAGTGCTAGTCAATCCGGGACTAGCGGGAGTACTTACAATGAG. Its translation: CSASQSGTSGSTYNE. The full CDR3 sequence reads CSASQSGTSGSTYNEQFF.